A single sample gave rise to the 20 T cell receptor beta chains below, sequenced in a study of monozygotic twins with inflammatory bowel disease. TCRdb derives one entry per CDR3 protein from the 5' RACE reads, leaving out DNA. This table lists roughly 170,000 distinct CDR3 sequences. Specimen: blood. All receptors derive from a human donor with ulcerative colitis or Crohn's disease, or a healthy co-twin of an affected twin (not recorded which).

J is TRBJ1-1 and V is TRBV5-1; TCRdb's assignment of TRBD1 cannot be checked, as there is no DNA. In germline, CDR1 is SGHRS, CDR2 YFSETQ. The CDR3 has 19 amino acids. The CDR3 sequence: CASSLEGRGQDLLNTEAFF.

V usage is TRBV7-4 and J usage is TRBJ2-4. Germline V gene sequence: CDR1 SGHVT, CDR2 SQSDAQ. The CDR3 loop spans 14 amino acids. CDR3 region: CASSFWGAKNIQYF.

The V gene is TRBV11-2, the J gene TRBJ1-6. Germline V gene data show CDR1 as SGHAT and CDR2 as FQNNGV. This CDR3 contains 14 residues. CDR3 amino acids: CASSLIGGNSPLHF.

The chain is built from TRBV20-1 and TRBJ1-4. Looked up from germline, CDR1 is DFQATT and CDR2 is SNEGSKA (reference sequence). This CDR3 is 13 amino acids long. CDR3 sequence: CSASGEGDEKLFF.

V and J are TRBV7-2 and TRBJ2-5; TCRdb selects TRBD2, and the lack of DNA leaves this call unchecked. This CDR3 comprises 13 residues. In germline, CDR1 is SGHTA, CDR2 FQGNSA. CDR3: CASSTVLEKTQYF.

This chain connects TRBV6-5 to TRBJ2-7; TCRdb's assignment of TRBD2 cannot be checked, as there is no DNA. The CDR3 loop spans 16 amino acids. Per germline, CDR1 MNHEY and CDR2 SVGAGI. This CDR3 reads CASSYSSGEGAYEQYF.

This sequence joins TRBV28 and TRBJ2-7; the D gene TCRdb calls, TRBD1, cannot be checked with no DNA. The CDR3 runs 15 residues. Germline V gene sequence: CDR1 MDHEN, CDR2 SYDVKM. The CDR3 sequence is CASSLLDRSDGEQYF.

V gene TRBV12-3 or TRBV12-4 combines with J gene TRBJ1-5; there is no DNA to check the TCRdb D call of TRBD1. This CDR3 comprises 18 residues. This CDR3 is CASSRTGTGYVGNQPQHF.

This chain uses TRBV5-1 with TRBJ2-2; TCRdb's D call of TRBD2 is untestable without DNA. Germline-derived CDR1 and CDR2 are SGHRS and YFSETQ. The CDR3 is 15 amino acids. The CDR3 sequence: CASSEEPLNTGELFF.

V is TRBV5-6 and J is TRBJ2-3; TCRdb returns TRBD1, unconfirmable since there is no DNA. The CDR3 length is 15 residues. Germline lookup yields CDR1 SGHDT and CDR2 YYEEEE. The CDR3 spells CASSYQTDFTDTQYF. Based on the CDR3 plus reference TRBV5-6 and TRBJ2-3, the full variable domain is DAGVTQSPTHLIKTRGQQVTLRCSPKSGHDTVSWYQQALGQGPQFIFQYYEEEERQRGNFPDRFSGHQFPNYSSELNVNALLLGDSALYLCASSYQTDFTDTQYFGPGTRLTVL.

The rearrangement links TRBV18 to TRBJ2-2. The germline V gene has CDR1 KGHSH and CDR2 LQKENI. The CDR3 is made up of 14 amino acids. The CDR3 region is CASSPFSGTGELFF.

The chain is built from TRBV20-1 and TRBJ2-3; TCRdb picks TRBD2, but there is no DNA to check that call. The germline gives CDR1 DFQATT, CDR2 SNEGSKA (reference sequence). The CDR3 is 16 amino acids. The chain's CDR3 is CSALLRLAGEADTQYF.

This sequence joins TRBV12-3 or TRBV12-4 and TRBJ2-1; TCRdb lists TRBD2, though no DNA is available to test this call. CDR3 length: 15 amino acids. This CDR3 is CASTVAGFSYNEQFF.

The rearrangement links TRBV21-1 to TRBJ2-4. TRBV21-1 is recorded as a pseudogene. The CDR3 has 13 residues. The chain's CDR3 is CASYHRAKNIQYF.

The rearrangement links TRBV7-2 to TRBJ2-7; TCRdb outputs TRBD2, but without DNA this stays unchecked. CDR1 and CDR2 from the germline V gene are SGHTA and FQGNSA. The length of the CDR3 is 17 residues. The CDR3 is CASSSLPLQSPDYEQYF.

V usage is TRBV7-2 and J usage is TRBJ2-7; checking the TCRdb D call of TRBD2 is not possible without DNA. Germline V gene sequence: CDR1 SGHTA, CDR2 FQGNSA. This CDR3 is 14 amino acids long. The CDR3 loop reads CASSSTSGTYEQYF.

This chain joins TRBV12-3 or TRBV12-4 and TRBJ2-5; there is no DNA to check the TCRdb D call of TRBD1. CDR3 length: 12 residues. The CDR3 sequence is CASSFQGQTQYF.

The gene calls are TRBV5-1 and TRBJ2-1; TCRdb indicates TRBD2, and absent DNA this call remains unverified. The CDR3 is 15 residues long. Germline V lookup: CDR1 SGHRS, CDR2 YFSETQ. The CDR3 spells CASRTGLAGYNEQFF.

The V call is TRBV20-1, the J call TRBJ1-2; TCRdb indicates TRBD1, and absent DNA this call remains unverified. CDR1 and CDR2 (germline): DFQATT, SNEGSKA (reference sequence). The CDR3 covers 13 residues. This CDR3 is CIDTDPGLISYTF.

V usage is TRBV15 and J usage is TRBJ2-3; TCRdb picks TRBD2, but there is no DNA to check that call. The CDR3 runs 17 residues. Germline CDR1 and CDR2: LNHNV and YYDKDF (reference sequence). CDR3 sequence reads: CATSRVFGLAGTDTQYF.